The TCR beta chain described here comes from a study of response to subunit inactivated influenza vaccine. Study findings and constraints: A suggestion made by the authors is that each seasonal influenza vaccination recruits few new T cells.

CDR1 is SNHLY and CDR2 is FYNNEI in the germline V gene. The V end lost 6 bases, the J end lost 2 bases, and 12 bases lay between the germline ends. This CDR3 is 14 amino acids long. In its sample, this clonotype was seen a few times. Antigen unknown. TCRdb analysed the RT-PCR reads with MiXCR anew, one entry per CDR3 protein. The sample comprises 500,000 to 600,000 distinct CDR3 sequences, approximately 10% of which are singletons, and about 9.4% rests with the top ten. The clonotype comes from a man between 45 and 60 years old who received an inactivated influenza vaccine. The source material was PBMCs from blood, sampled on the day of vaccination. This sequence joins TRBV2 and TRBJ2-3; possibly TRBD2 for D (7 bases). DNA for the CDR3: TGTGCCAGCAGGGCGGGGGCCACCACAGATACGCAGTATTTT. Translation: CASRAGATTDTQYF.